This T cell receptor beta chain was obtained from a study of blood T cell repertoires in COVID-19. Study-wide context: COVID-19 samples collected from the United States, Italy and Spain covered acute and convalescent phases. PBMCs, B-cell-depleted T cells, or T cells provided the cDNA or gDNA that made up the material.

Method: immunoSEQ multiplex PCR; TCRdb's copy keeps in-frame clones and lacks some. The sample lists about 280,000 clones; 70% to 90% were seen once. Participants' own reports of clinical history determined their cohort assignment. Cohort 3 donors counted as recovered after two negative PCRs, clearance, or resolved symptoms. This TCR derives from a middle-aged woman who had recovered from COVID-19. The sample comprised PBMCs or T cells enriched from blood (not recorded which).

CDR3 DNA sequence: TGTGCCAGCAGCGCAGGGACAGGGAAGGGTGAAAAACTGTTTTTT. Protein product: CASSAGTGKGEKLFF. The chain employs TRBV9 and TRBJ1-4, with TRBD1 matching over 9 bases. Losses at the gene ends were 3 bases for V and 7 bases for J; bases not matched to a gene: 7. CDR3 size: 15 residues. Germline V CDR1 and CDR2: SGDLS, YYNGEE.